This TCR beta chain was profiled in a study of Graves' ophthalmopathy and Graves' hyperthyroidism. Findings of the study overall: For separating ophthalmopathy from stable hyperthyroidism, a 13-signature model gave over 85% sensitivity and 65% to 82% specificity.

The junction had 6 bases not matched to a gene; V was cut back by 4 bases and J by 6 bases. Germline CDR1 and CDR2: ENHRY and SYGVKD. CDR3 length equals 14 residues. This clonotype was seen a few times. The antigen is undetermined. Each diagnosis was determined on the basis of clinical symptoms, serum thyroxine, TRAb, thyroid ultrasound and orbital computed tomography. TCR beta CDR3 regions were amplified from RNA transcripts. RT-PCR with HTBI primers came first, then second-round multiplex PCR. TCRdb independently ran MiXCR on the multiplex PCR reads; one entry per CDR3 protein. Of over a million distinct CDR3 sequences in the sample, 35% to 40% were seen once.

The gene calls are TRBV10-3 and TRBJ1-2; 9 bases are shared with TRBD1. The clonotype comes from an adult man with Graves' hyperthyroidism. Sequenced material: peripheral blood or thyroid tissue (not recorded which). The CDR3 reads CAISGGQGWDGYTF. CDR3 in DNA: TGTGCCATCAGTGGGGGACAGGGCTGGGATGGCTACACCTTC.